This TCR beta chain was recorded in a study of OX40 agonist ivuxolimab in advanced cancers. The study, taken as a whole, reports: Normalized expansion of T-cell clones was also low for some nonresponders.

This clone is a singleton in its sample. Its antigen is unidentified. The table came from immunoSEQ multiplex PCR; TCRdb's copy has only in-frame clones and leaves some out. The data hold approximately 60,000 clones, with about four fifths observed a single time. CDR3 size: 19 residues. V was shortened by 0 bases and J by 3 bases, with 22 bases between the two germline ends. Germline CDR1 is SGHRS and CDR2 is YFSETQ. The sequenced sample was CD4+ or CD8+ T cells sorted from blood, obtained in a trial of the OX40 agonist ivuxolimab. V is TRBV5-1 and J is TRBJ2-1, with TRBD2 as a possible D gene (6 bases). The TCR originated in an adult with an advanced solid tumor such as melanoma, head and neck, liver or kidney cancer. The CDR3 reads CASSLGAGLLLPRYNEQFF. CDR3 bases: TGCGCCAGCAGCTTGGGGGCGGGACTGTTACTCCCTCGCTACAATGAGCAGTTCTTC.